This TCR beta chain was profiled in a study of blood T cell repertoires in COVID-19. Study members were between roughly 18 and 100 years old and lived in over 20 US regions. TCRdb keeps only in-frame clones here, not all; method: immunoSEQ multiplex PCR. The sample yields around 300,000 clones, around nine tenths seen once. The CDR3 is 17 residues long. Germline-derived CDR1 and CDR2 are SEHNR and FQNEAQ (reference sequence). With V trimmed by 4 bases and J by 4 bases, 10 bases remained unmatched. This clone has a handful of counts. The V call is TRBV7-9, the J call TRBJ2-1; 10 bases line up with TRBD1. The receptor's source is a woman in her thirties or forties who had recovered from COVID-19. Sequencing was carried out using PBMCs or T cells enriched from blood (not recorded which). The CDR3: CASSSLEDRGPYNEQFF. CDR3 sequence (DNA): TGTGCCAGCAGCTCCCTGGAAGACAGGGGGCCTTACAATGAGCAGTTCTTC.